The 31 T cell receptor beta chains reported below all come from one sample, sequenced in a study of blood T cell repertoires in COVID-19. Clones were read by immunoSEQ multiplex PCR, and TCRdb kept only the in-frame ones, dropping some. The top ten hold approximately 6.6% of the sample, which has some 220,000 clones, 80% seen once. The sequenced sample consisted of peripheral blood. These receptors were taken from a woman in her sixties or seventies with acute or convalescent COVID-19.

The genes are TRBV2 and TRBJ2-2; 11 bases line up with TRBD2. Trimming took 4 bases from V and 6 from J; bases not matched to a gene: 7. Germline V lookup: CDR1 SNHLY, CDR2 FYNNEI. There are 16 residues in the CDR3. CDR3 residues: CASSVSLAGGAGELFF. CDR3 coding DNA: TGTGCCAGCAGTGTGAGTCTAGCGGGGGGTGCCGGGGAGCTGTTTTTT.

This chain joins TRBV5-4 and TRBJ1-2; 8 bases are a match to TRBD1. V lost 2 bases, J lost 6 bases, and 9 bases stayed unmatched. The CDR3 extends over 15 amino acids. Germline CDR1 reads SGHNT; CDR2 reads YYREEE (reference sequence). CDR3 nucleotide sequence: TGTGCCAGCAGCTTCGACAGGGGAGGGCCGGATGGCTACACCTTC. Protein sequence: CASSFDRGGPDGYTF.

The chain recombines TRBV11-2 with TRBJ1-1; tentative D call: TRBD1 (6 bases). The CDR3 has 15 amino acids. Trimming stripped 2 bases from V and 0 bases from J, with 10 bases between. CDR1 SGHAT and CDR2 FQNNGV come from the germline V gene. CDR3 bases: TGTGCCAGCAGCTTATGGGGGACATTGAACACTGAAGCTTTCTTT. It specifies CASSLWGTLNTEAFF.

The rearrangement links TRBV7-9 to TRBJ1-3; 7 positions match TRBD1. The germline CDR1 and CDR2 sequences are SEHNR and FQNEAQ (reference sequence). This CDR3 region has 16 residues. V trimming: 7 bases; J trimming: 0 bases; junction bases outside the gene matches: 9. The CDR3 sequence is CASNSRDSPSGNTIYF. As DNA, the CDR3 is TGTGCCAGCAACTCCCGGGACAGTCCCTCTGGAAACACCATATATTTT.

The chain combines TRBV7-3 with TRBJ2-5; TRBD2 agrees at 7 bases. The germline CDR1 and CDR2 sequences are SGHTA and FQGTGA. J lost 1 base, V lost 0 bases, and 8 bases had no gene match. CDR3 length equals 17 residues. The CDR3 sequence is CASSLTGLAVSQETQYF. The CDR3 DNA follows: TGTGCCAGCAGCTTAACGGGGCTAGCGGTGAGCCAAGAGACCCAGTACTTC.

The chain couples TRBV6-2 or TRBV6-3 to TRBJ1-5, with D possibly TRBD1 on 5 matching bases. The germline V gene has CDR1 MNHEY and CDR2 SVGEGT. Trimming pared 2 bases from V and 6 bases from J, leaving 14 bases between. The CDR3 is 15 amino acids. The CDR3 protein is CASSYPSGGGQPQHF. The CDR3 DNA reads as TGTGCCAGCAGTTACCCCTCCGGCGGGGGTCAGCCCCAGCATTTT.

Points on this clone: Other DNA sequences from this sample encode an identical CDR3 as well. The rearrangement uses TRBV7-2 and TRBJ2-5, with D perhaps TRBD1 (6 bases). V was shortened by 3 bases and J by 0 bases, with 8 bases between the two germline ends. Germline CDR1 is SGHTA and CDR2 is FQGNSA. CDR3 length: 14 amino acids. CDR3: CASSLQGYQETQYF. The CDR3 DNA reads as TGTGCCAGCAGCTTGCAGGGGTACCAAGAGACCCAGTACTTC.

V is TRBV6-1 and J is TRBJ2-7; TRBD2 is a possible D gene (5 bases). V lost 3 bases and J 4 bases, leaving 10 bases between the germline ends. The CDR3 is 13 residues long. Germline CDR1 is MNHNS and CDR2 is SASEGT. Written as DNA, the CDR3 is TGTGCCAGCAGTGAGGGGTGGGAGTACGAGCAGTACGTC. It yields the protein CASSEGWEYEQYV.

This clone was seen a handful of times. V and J are TRBV19 and TRBJ2-1, with a tentative D call TRBD2 (7 bases). CDR3 length: 15 residues. V was trimmed by 6 bases and J by 7 bases, leaving 19 bases between them. Germline V gene data show CDR1 as LNHDA and CDR2 as SQIVND (reference sequence). The CDR3 protein is CASRGGGRGLNEQFF. As DNA, the CDR3 is TGTGCCAGTAGAGGGGGAGGGCGGGGACTGAATGAGCAGTTCTTC.

This rearrangement joins TRBV6-5 to TRBJ2-2, with TRBD1 as a possible D gene (6 bases). The V gene lost 2 bases and the J gene lost 8 bases, with 15 bases spanning the gap. CDR1 and CDR2 (germline): MNHEY, SVGAGI. The CDR3 is 15 residues long. The CDR3 sequence: CASSYGAQGPGELFF. The CDR3 nucleotides read TGTGCCAGCAGTTACGGGGCACAGGGCCCGGGGGAGCTGTTTTTT.

This clone was observed once. This rearrangement joins TRBV5-1 to TRBJ1-2; 7 bases match TRBD1. CDR3 length: 14 amino acids. Germline V gene data show CDR1 as SGHRS and CDR2 as YFSETQ. J gave up 3 bases and V 6 bases, and 8 bases lay outside the gene matches. CDR3 nucleotide sequence: TGCGCCAGCACCAATTCAGGGGGAGACTATGGCTACACCTTC. It codes for CASTNSGGDYGYTF.

The chain recombines TRBV29-1 with TRBJ1-1; D is ambiguous. This CDR3 region has 11 residues. Germline V gene data show CDR1 as SQVTM and CDR2 as ANQGSEA. The germline V and J ends were trimmed by 6 bases and 3 bases, with 8 bases remaining between them. In DNA, the CDR3 is TGCAGCGTGTGGAGGTACACTGAAGCTTTCTTT. Translation gives CSVWRYTEAFF. Using reference TRBV29-1 and TRBJ1-1 for the parts outside the CDR3, the full variable domain is SAVISQKPSRDICQRGTSLTIQCQVDSQVTMMFWYRQQPGQSLTLIATANQGSEATYESGFVIDKFPISRPNLTFSTLTVSNMSPEDSSIYLCSVWRYTEAFFGQGTRLTVV.

The chain joins TRBV29-1 to TRBJ2-5; 7 bases agree with TRBD1. The CDR3 length is 14 residues. J was trimmed by 3 bases and V by 5 bases; bases with no gene match: 9. Germline V gene sequence: CDR1 SQVTM, CDR2 ANQGSEA. The CDR3 loop is CSVTTGTAEETQYF. As DNA, the CDR3 is TGCAGCGTTACCACCGGGACAGCCGAAGAGACCCAGTACTTC.

The chain joins TRBV9 to TRBJ2-5; 9 positions agree with TRBD2. J lost 4 bases, V lost 1 base, and 5 bases had no gene match. The germline gives CDR1 SGDLS, CDR2 YYNGEE. There are 15 residues in the CDR3. CDR3 region: CASSVQGGRGETQYF. The CDR3 DNA sequence: TGTGCCAGCAGCGTACAGGGCGGGAGGGGAGAGACCCAGTACTTC.

The gene calls are TRBV7-3 and TRBJ2-2, with TRBD2 matching 11 bases. After removal of 5 bases from V and 7 bases from J, the junction contained 3 bases not matched to a gene. This CDR3 has 14 amino acids. Germline CDR1 SGHTA, CDR2 FQGTGA. The CDR3 region is CASSTTSGDGELFF. The CDR3 nucleotides are TGTGCCAGCAGCACGACTAGCGGGGACGGGGAGCTGTTTTTT. The variable domain in full, with the rest retrieved from reference TRBV7-3 and TRBJ2-2, is GAGVSQTPSNKVTEKGKYVELRCDPISGHTALYWYRQSLGQGPEFLIYFQGTGAADDSGLPNDRFFAVRPEGSVSTLKIQRTERGDSAVYLCASSTTSGDGELFFGEGSRLTVL.

The chain couples TRBV7-3 to TRBJ2-1, with D possibly being TRBD2 (5 bases). CDR3 length: 15 residues. The V gene lost 5 bases and the J gene lost 4 bases, with 15 bases spanning the gap. The germline CDR1 and CDR2 sequences are SGHTA and FQGTGA. CDR3 residues: CASSRTRNSYNEQFF. The CDR3 DNA reads TGTGCCAGCAGCCGGACTCGAAATTCTTACAATGAGCAGTTCTTC.

The CDR3 loop is CASSLAGGYNEQFF. CDR3 nucleotide sequence: TGTGCCAGCAGCTTAGCAGGGGGCTACAATGAGCAGTTCTTC. The chain is built from TRBV7-2 and TRBJ2-1, with D tentatively TRBD1 (6 bases). Germline V gives CDR1 SGHTA, CDR2 FQGNSA. Trimming took 0 bases from V and 3 from J, leaving 6 bases between them. CDR3 length: 14 amino acids.

The chain recombines TRBV14 with TRBJ2-5; 7 bases agree with TRBD1. The CDR3 spans 14 residues. Germline CDR1 SGHDN, CDR2 FVKESK. V dropped 2 bases and J dropped 5; count of bases not matched to a gene: 5. Written as DNA, the CDR3 is TGTGCCAGCAGCCAAACAGGGGTGTGGGAGACCCAGTACTTC. Translating gives CASSQTGVWETQYF.

This clone was recorded at least ten times. The chain joins TRBV3-1 (or the pseudogene TRBV3-2) to TRBJ2-2; 9 bases agree with TRBD1. The CDR3 length is 16 residues. V lost 4 bases to trimming and J lost 5 bases; unmatched junction nucleotides: 8. Germline CDR1 LGHDT, CDR2 YNNKEL (reference sequence). The CDR3 spells CASSRLTGGSTGELFF. The CDR3 DNA follows: TGTGCCAGCAGCCGCCTAACAGGGGGCAGTACCGGGGAGCTGTTTTTT.

The chain combines TRBV5-1 with TRBJ2-6; possibly TRBD1 for D (6 bases). Looked up from germline, CDR1 is SGHRS and CDR2 is YFSETQ. Trimming shortened V by 0 bases and J by 2 bases, and 6 bases separated the two germline ends. CDR3 length: 15 amino acids. This chain's CDR3 is CASSLAGAGANVLTF. In nucleotides, the CDR3 is TGCGCCAGCAGCTTGGCAGGGGCTGGGGCCAACGTCCTGACTTTC. Full variable domain (missing parts from reference TRBV5-1 and TRBJ2-6): KAGVTQTPRYLIKTRGQQVTLSCSPISGHRSVSWYQQTPGQGLQFLFEYFSETQRNKGNFPGRFSGRQFSNSRSEMNVSTLELGDSALYLCASSLAGAGANVLTFGAGSRLTVL.

This clone was recorded once. J is TRBJ2-5 and V is TRBV5-1; a possible D gene is TRBD1 (5 bases). The CDR3 sequence is 13 residues long. V shed 3 bases and J shed 5 bases, with 11 bases lying between them. The germline V gene has CDR1 SGHRS and CDR2 YFSETQ. In DNA, the CDR3 is TGCGCCAGCAGCTCCGGTGGGGCGGAGACCCAGTACTTC. This sequence encodes CASSSGGAETQYF.

CDR3 residues: CASSVGPGNTEAFF. The CDR3 nucleotides read TGTGCCAGCAGCGTAGGTCCGGGTAACACTGAAGCTTTCTTT. The chain joins TRBV9 to TRBJ1-1; D is unclear. The CDR3 totals 14 residues. From germline, CDR1 is SGDLS and CDR2 YYNGEE. Trimming pared 0 bases from V and 2 bases from J, leaving 8 bases between. The complete variable domain, with remaining parts taken from reference TRBV9 and TRBJ1-1, reads DSGVTQTPKHLITATGQRVTLRCSPRSGDLSVYWYQQSLDQGLQFLIQYYNGEERAKGNILERFSAQQFPDLHSELNLSSLELGDSALYFCASSVGPGNTEAFFGQGTRLTVV.

In regard to this clone: Other DNA variants within this sample encode the same CDR3. This chain connects TRBV5-1 to TRBJ2-3; TRBD2 might be the D (6 bases). The CDR3 covers 14 residues. Germline lookup yields CDR1 SGHRS and CDR2 YFSETQ. Trimming took off 0 bases at V and 5 bases at J, with 10 bases between the two ends. CDR3 residues: CASSLGQGGDTQYF. Written as DNA, the CDR3 is TGCGCCAGCAGCTTGGGCCAGGGAGGAGATACGCAGTATTTT.

V is TRBV11-2 and J is TRBJ2-3, with a possible D match to TRBD1 (6 bases). Trimming cost V 5 bases and J 5 bases, with 14 bases left between them. Germline V gives CDR1 SGHAT, CDR2 FQNNGV. CDR3 length: 14 amino acids. CDR3 in amino acids: CASSPGHRVDTQYF. The CDR3 DNA follows: TGTGCCAGCAGCCCAGGTCACAGGGTAGATACGCAGTATTTT. Based on the CDR3 plus reference TRBV11-2 and TRBJ2-3, the full variable domain is EAGVAQSPRYKIIEKRQSVAFWCNPISGHATLYWYQQILGQGPKLLIQFQNNGVVDDSQLPKDRFSAERLKGVDSTLKIQPAKLEDSAVYLCASSPGHRVDTQYFGPGTRLTVL.

The chain couples TRBV5-4 to TRBJ2-1, with TRBD2 matching over 9 bases. The CDR3 contains 16 residues. V gave up 0 bases and J gave up 7 bases; unmatched junction bases: 8. CDR1 is SGHNT and CDR2 is YYREEE in the germline V gene (reference sequence). CDR3 in DNA: TGTGCCAGCAGCTTGGATCCCCAGCGGGGGGTAAATGAGCAGTTCTTC. Translated: CASSLDPQRGVNEQFF.

The V and J genes are TRBV7-2 and TRBJ2-1, with D possibly TRBD2 on 6 matching bases. Germline lookup yields CDR1 SGHTA and CDR2 FQGNSA. V lost 5 bases and J 0 bases, leaving 11 bases between the germline ends. CDR3 length: 15 amino acids. The CDR3 DNA follows: TGTGCCAGCAGCGGGTTGGGACTCTCCTACAATGAGCAGTTCTTC. Encoded protein: CASSGLGLSYNEQFF.

This rearrangement joins TRBV6-2 or TRBV6-3 to TRBJ1-6; 11 nucleotides align to TRBD1. CDR1 and CDR2 (germline): MNHEY, SVGEGT. This CDR3 comprises 18 residues. Trimming took 6 bases from V and 3 from J; bases not matched to a gene: 10. The CDR3 sequence is CASRPPPGTGGYNSPLHF. The CDR3 DNA is TGTGCCAGCAGACCTCCCCCCGGGACAGGGGGCTATAATTCACCCCTCCACTTT.

This clone was observed once. The rearrangement uses TRBV6-5 and TRBJ2-1, with a weak D call TRBD2 (6 bases). Trimming left V 5 bases short and J 9 bases short, with 17 bases between. CDR1 and CDR2 (germline): MNHEY, SVGAGI. The CDR3 is made up of 14 amino acids. The DNA for the CDR3 is TGTGCCAGCAGTCTCCGACAGCGGGCCTTTGAGCAGTTCTTC. Its translation is CASSLRQRAFEQFF.

The V call is TRBV6-2 or TRBV6-3, the J call TRBJ2-5; weak D call: TRBD2 (5 bases). The CDR3 totals 14 residues. CDR1 MNHEY and CDR2 SVGEGT come from the germline V gene. V dropped 5 bases and J dropped 1 base, with 11 bases sitting between them. This chain's CDR3 is CASSDGLPQETQYF. CDR3 sequence (DNA): TGTGCCAGCAGTGACGGACTCCCCCAAGAGACCCAGTACTTC.

The rearrangement uses TRBV15 and TRBJ1-1, with a weak D call TRBD1 (5 bases). Between the trimmed V and J ends, which lost 3 bases and 5 bases, there was a span of 7 bases. There are 12 residues in the CDR3. Germline CDR1 LNHNV, CDR2 YYDKDF (reference sequence). This CDR3 is CATSRGGTEAFF. Here the CDR3 DNA reads TGTGCCACCAGCAGGGGGGGGACTGAAGCTTTCTTT.

V usage is TRBV30 and J usage is TRBJ2-7, with D perhaps matching TRBD1 (6 bases). This CDR3 has 18 residues. V was cut by 0 bases and J by 4 bases, with 25 bases left in between. In germline, CDR1 is GTSNPN, CDR2 SVGIG (reference sequence). CDR3 sequence reads: CAWSVGTRWRRSIYEQYF. The DNA for the CDR3 is TGTGCCTGGAGTGTAGGGACACGGTGGCGGAGGTCAATTTACGAGCAGTACTTC.